This T cell receptor beta chain appears in the sequencing data of a study of cytomegalovirus exposure and HLA in healthy donors. Study background: When roughly 420 donors were genotyped, 80% to 90% of them were found to fall in the Caucasian-associated ancestry cluster.

The PCR employed 60 Vbeta primers together with 13 Jbeta primers. Sequencing was performed with immunoSEQ multiplex PCR; in TCRdb, only in-frame clones are kept and a portion is missing. Found here are 200,000 to 250,000 clones, about 83% of them singletons; the top ten hold 10% to 13%. As regards this clone: Antigen specificity is unknown.

The germline CDR1 and CDR2 sequences are SQVTM and ANQGSEA. Deletions cut 6 bases from V and 2 bases from J, with 6 bases between. The CDR3 sequence is 11 residues long. Points from the study as a whole: Later analysis demonstrated an association between a missense DCLRE1C variant and TCR beta V- and J-gene trimming. Sequences of the TCR beta chain were said to predict the HLA-A and HLA-B alleles of most subjects accurately.

The gene calls are TRBV29-1 and TRBJ2-3; D unresolved. The sample taken for sequencing was PBMCs. This TCR came from a woman aged 45-60 years in good health and CMV-seropositive. CDR3 loop: CSVAYTDTQYF. CDR3 nucleotides: TGCAGCGTGGCATACACAGATACGCAGTATTTT.